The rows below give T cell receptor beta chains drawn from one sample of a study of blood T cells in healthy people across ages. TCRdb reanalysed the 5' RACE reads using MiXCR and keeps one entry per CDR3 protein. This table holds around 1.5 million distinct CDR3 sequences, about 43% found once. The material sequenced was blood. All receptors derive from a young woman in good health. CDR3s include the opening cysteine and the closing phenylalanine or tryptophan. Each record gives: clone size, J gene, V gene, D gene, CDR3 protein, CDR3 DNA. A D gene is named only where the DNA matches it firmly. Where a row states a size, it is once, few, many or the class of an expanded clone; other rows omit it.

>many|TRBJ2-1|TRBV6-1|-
CASSELRGEQFF
TGTGCCAGCAGTGAGCTGAGGGGTGAGCAGTTCTTC
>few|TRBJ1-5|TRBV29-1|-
CSVASEGHSNQPQHF
TGCAGCGTTGCGTCAGAGGGACATAGCAATCAGCCCCAGCATTTT
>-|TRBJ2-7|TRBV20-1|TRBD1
CSARDRAYNEQYF
TGCAGTGCTCGGGACAGGGCCTACAATGAGCAGTACTTC
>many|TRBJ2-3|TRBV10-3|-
CAITQGRYTDTQYF
TGTGCCATCACTCAGGGTCGTTACACAGATACGCAGTATTTT
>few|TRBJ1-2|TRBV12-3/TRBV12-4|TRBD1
CASDGAGGGYTF
TGTGCCAGTGACGGGGCAGGGGGTGGCTACACCTTC
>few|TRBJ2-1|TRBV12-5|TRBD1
CASADRQGNEQFF
TGTGCTAGTGCCGATCGACAGGGCAATGAGCAGTTCTTC
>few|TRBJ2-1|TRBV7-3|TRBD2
CASSLTSWGYNEQFF
TGTGCCAGCAGCCTGACTAGCTGGGGGTACAATGAGCAGTTCTTC
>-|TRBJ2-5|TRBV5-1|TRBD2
CASSLVASGNNEQYF
TGTGCCAGCAGCTTAGTGGCTAGCGGGAATAATGAGCAGTACTTC
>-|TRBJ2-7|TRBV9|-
CASSPGLTTYEQYF
TGTGCCAGCAGCCCGGGACTTACCACCTACGAGCAGTACTTC
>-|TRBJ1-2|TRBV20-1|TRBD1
CSAGVGQGARYGYTF
TGCAGTGCTGGAGTGGGGCAGGGGGCTCGGTATGGCTACACCTTC
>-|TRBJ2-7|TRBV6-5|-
CASSPGAGLREQYF
TGTGCCAGCAGCCCCGGGGCTGGACTGCGCGAGCAGTACTTC
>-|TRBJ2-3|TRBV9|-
CASSVALPSTDMQYF
TGTGCCAGCAGCGTGGCACTTCCCAGTACAGATATGCAGTATTTT
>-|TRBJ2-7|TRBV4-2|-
CATMDSYSYEQYF
TGTGCCACGATGGACAGCTACTCCTACGAGCAGTACTTC
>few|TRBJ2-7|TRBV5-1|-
CASSLVGQGLGDEQYF
TGCGCCAGCAGCTTGGTCGGTCAGGGACTCGGGGACGAGCAGTACTTC
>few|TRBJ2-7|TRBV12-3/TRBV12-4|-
CASKSPSYEQYF
TGTGCCAGCAAGTCCCCTTCCTACGAGCAGTACTTC
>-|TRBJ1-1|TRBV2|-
CASSVRVGEAFF
TGTGCCAGCAGTGTAAGGGTTGGTGAAGCTTTCTTT
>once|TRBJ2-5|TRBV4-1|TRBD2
CASSQDSRASGRGGQYF
TGCGCCAGCAGCCAAGATTCGAGGGCTAGCGGGAGGGGTGGGCAGTACTTC
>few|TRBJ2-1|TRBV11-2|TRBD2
CASSLLAGVPSSYNEQFF
TGTGCCAGCAGCCTGCTAGCGGGGGTACCTAGCTCCTACAATGAGCAGTTCTTC
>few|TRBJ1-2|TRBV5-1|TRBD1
CASSSGTDDYGYTF
TGCGCCAGCAGCTCCGGGACAGATGATTATGGCTACACCTTC
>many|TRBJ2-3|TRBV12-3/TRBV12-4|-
CASSPRQRTDTQYF
TGTGCCAGCAGCCCGAGACAGCGCACAGATACGCAGTATTTT